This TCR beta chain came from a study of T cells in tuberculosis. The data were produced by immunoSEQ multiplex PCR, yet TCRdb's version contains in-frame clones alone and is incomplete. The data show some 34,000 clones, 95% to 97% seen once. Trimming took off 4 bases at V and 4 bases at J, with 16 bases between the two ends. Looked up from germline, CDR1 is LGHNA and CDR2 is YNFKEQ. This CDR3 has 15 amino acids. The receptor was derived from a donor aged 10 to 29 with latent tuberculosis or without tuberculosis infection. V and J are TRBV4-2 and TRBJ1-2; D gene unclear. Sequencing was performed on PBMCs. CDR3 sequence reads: CASSLRRRLGYGYTF. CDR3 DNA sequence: TGTGCCAGCAGCCTCCGACGGAGACTTGGCTATGGCTACACCTTC.